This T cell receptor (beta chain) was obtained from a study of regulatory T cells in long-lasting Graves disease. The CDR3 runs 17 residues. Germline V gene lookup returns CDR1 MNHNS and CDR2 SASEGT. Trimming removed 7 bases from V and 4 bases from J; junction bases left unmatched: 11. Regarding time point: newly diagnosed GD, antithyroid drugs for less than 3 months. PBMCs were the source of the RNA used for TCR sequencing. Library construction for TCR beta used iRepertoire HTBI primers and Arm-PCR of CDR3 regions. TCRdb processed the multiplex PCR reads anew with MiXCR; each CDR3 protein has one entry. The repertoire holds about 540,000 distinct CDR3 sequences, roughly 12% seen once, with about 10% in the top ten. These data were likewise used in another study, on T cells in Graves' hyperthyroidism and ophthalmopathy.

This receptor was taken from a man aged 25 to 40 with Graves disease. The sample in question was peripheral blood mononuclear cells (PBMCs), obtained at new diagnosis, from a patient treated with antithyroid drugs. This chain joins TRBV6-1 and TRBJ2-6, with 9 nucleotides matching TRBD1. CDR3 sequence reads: CASNPDRGEVGANVLTF. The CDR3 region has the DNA TGTGCCAGCAACCCGGACAGGGGAGAGGTGGGGGCCAACGTCCTGACTTTC.